This T cell receptor beta chain is from a study of response to subunit inactivated influenza vaccine. TCRdb itself ran the RT-PCR reads through MiXCR, one entry per CDR3 protein. The data contain roughly 540,000 distinct CDR3 sequences, around 25% of them singletons. This clonotype has a handful of counts. CDR3 length equals 16 residues. The germline V and J ends were trimmed by 1 base and 0 bases, with 11 bases remaining between them. The germline gives CDR1 SGHTA, CDR2 FQGNSA. These same records also appear under a second study, on T cells expressing NK-cell markers. That paper notes: UMIs accompanied the 5'RACE template switching by which TCR beta cDNA was made. The share of CD8+ T cells held by dominant NKG2C+ clonotypes was about 1.0-8% in 5 or 6 donors.

This chain uses TRBV7-2 with TRBJ2-3; D call uncertain. This specimen consisted of CD4+ T cells sorted from PBMCs, obtained 11 to 12 days after vaccination. The receptor's source is a man over 45 who received an inactivated influenza vaccine. The CDR3 is CASSLDVGPSTDTQYF. The CDR3 DNA sequence: TGTGCCAGCAGCTTAGATGTAGGACCTAGCACAGATACGCAGTATTTT.